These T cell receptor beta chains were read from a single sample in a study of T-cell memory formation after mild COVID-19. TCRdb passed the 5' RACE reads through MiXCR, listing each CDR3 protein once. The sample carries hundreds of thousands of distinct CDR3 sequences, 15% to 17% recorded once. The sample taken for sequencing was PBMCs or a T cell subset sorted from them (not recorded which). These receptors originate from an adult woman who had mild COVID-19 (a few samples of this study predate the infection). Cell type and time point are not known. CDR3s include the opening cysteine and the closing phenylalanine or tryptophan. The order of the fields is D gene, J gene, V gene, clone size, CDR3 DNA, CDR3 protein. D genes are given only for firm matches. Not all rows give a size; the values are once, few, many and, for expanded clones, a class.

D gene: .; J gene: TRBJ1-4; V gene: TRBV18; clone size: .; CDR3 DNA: TGTGCCAGCTCACCACCGTCACCTAATGAAAAACTGTTTTTT; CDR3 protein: CASSPPSPNEKLFF
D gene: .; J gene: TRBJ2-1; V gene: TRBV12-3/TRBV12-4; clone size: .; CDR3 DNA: TGTGCCAGCAGTCCCGGACCGACCTACAATGAGCCGTTCTTC; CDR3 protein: CASSPGPTYNEPFF
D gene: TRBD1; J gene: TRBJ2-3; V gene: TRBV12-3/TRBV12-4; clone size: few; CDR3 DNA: TGTGCCAGCAGCAGGGACAGGTCCCAAAGCACAGATACGCAGTATTTT; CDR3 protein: CASSRDRSQSTDTQYF
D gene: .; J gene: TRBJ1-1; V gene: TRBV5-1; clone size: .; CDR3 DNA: TGCGCCAGCAGCTTAGCATTCGCTGACACTGAAGCTTTCTTT; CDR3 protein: CASSLAFADTEAFF
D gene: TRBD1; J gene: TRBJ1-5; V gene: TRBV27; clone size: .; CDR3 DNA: TGTGCCAGCAGAAAATATACTCGGGTCGGGACAGGGGACTCCGAGAATCAGCCCCAGCATTTT; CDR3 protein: CASRKYTRVGTGDSENQPQHF
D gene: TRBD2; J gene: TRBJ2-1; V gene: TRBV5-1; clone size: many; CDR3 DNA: TGCGCCAGCAGCTCCGGGACTAGCGGGGGGTCCTACAATGAGCAGTTCTTC; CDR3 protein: CASSSGTSGGSYNEQFF
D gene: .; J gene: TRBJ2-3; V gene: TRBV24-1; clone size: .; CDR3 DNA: TGTGCCACCAGTGATTCGATGAGGGGGCAGTATTTT; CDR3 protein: CATSDSMRGQYF
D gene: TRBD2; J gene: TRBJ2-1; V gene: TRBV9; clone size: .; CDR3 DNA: TGTGCCAGCAGCATAGCGGGGGGCTCCTACAATGAGCAGTTCTTC; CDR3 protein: CASSIAGGSYNEQFF
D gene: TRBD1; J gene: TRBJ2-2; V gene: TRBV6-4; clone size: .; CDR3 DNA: TGTGCCAGCAGTGCCGGGACAGGGGCCGGGGAGCTGTTTTTT; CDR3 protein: CASSAGTGAGELFF
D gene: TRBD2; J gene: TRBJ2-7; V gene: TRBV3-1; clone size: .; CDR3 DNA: TGTGCCAGCAGCCAAGGGACTAGCGGATACTACGAGCAGTACTTC; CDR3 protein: CASSQGTSGYYEQYF
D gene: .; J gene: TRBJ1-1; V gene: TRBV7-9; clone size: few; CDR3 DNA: TGTGCCAGCAGCTCCTTCCGGGGGTCCACTGAAGCTTTCTTT; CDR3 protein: CASSSFRGSTEAFF
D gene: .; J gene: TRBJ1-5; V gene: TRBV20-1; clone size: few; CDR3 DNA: TGCAGTGCCGCGAGGAGGGTTGTAAGTCAGCCCCAGCATTTT; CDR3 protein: CSAARRVVSQPQHF
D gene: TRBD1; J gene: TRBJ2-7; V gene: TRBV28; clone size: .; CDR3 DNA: TGTGCCAGCAGTGCACCCGGGACAGGCGCCTACGAGCAGTACTTC; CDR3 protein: CASSAPGTGAYEQYF
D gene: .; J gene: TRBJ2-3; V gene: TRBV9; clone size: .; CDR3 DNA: TGTGCCAGCAGCCCCCCCCCCGGGAGAGGGACAGATACGCAGTATTTT; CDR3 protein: CASSPPPGRGTDTQYF
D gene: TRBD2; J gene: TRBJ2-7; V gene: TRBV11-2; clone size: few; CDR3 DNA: TGTGCCAGCAGCTTATCGTTGACTAGCGGAACCTCCACCTACGAGCAGTACTTC; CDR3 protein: CASSLSLTSGTSTYEQYF
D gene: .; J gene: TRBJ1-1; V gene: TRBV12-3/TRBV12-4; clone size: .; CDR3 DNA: .; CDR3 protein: CASILGFNTEAFF
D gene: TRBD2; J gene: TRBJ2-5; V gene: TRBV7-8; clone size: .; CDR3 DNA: TGTGCCAGCAGTCTAGCGGCCAAAGAGACCCAGTACTTC; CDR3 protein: CASSLAAKETQYF
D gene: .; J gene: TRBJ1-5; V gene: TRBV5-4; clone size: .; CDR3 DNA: TGTGCCAGCAGCTTGGGCAGGGGAAAAGGAGAGAGCAATCAGCCCCAGCATTTT; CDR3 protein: CASSLGRGKGESNQPQHF
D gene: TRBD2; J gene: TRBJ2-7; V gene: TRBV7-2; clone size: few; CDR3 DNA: TGTGCCAGCAGCCAAAGAGGCGGGAGGAGCTCCTACGAGCAGTACTTC; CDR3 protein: CASSQRGGRSSYEQYF
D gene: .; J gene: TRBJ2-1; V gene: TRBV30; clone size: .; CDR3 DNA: TGTGCCTGGAGTGTGCGTATCTACAATGAGCAGTTCTTC; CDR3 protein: CAWSVRIYNEQFF
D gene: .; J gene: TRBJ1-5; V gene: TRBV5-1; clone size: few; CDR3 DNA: TGCGCGAGCAGCTTGGAAGCAGACCGGCCCCAGCATTTT; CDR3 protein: CASSLEADRPQHF
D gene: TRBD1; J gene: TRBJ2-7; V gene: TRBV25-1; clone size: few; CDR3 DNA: TGTGCCAGCAGTGTCGTGTGGGGACAGGGGGCGCGCGAGCAGTACTTC; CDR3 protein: CASSVVWGQGAREQYF
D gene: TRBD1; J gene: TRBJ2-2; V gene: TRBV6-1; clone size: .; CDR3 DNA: TGTGCCAGCAACCCAGGACAGGGACGACCCTACGACGGGGAGCTGTTTTTT; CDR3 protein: CASNPGQGRPYDGELFF
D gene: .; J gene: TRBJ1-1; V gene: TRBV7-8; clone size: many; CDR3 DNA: TGTGCCAGCAGCTTAGGGCTGCGTGGTGAAGCTTTCTTT; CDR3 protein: CASSLGLRGEAFF
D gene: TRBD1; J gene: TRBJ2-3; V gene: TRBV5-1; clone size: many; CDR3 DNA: TGCGCCAGCAGCTTGAATACAGGGGGAACAGATACGCAGTATTTT; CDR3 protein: CASSLNTGGTDTQYF
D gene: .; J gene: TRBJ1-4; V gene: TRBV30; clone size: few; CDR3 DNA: TGTGCCTGCCGAATATGGGAAGGGATTGAAAAACTGTTTTTT; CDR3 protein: CACRIWEGIEKLFF
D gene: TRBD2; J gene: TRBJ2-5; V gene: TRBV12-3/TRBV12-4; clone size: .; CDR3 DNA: TGTGCCAGCAGTTTTACTAGCGGGGAAGAGACCCAGTACTTC; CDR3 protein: CASSFTSGEETQYF
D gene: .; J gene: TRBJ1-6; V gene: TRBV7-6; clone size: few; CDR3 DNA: TGTGCCAGCAGCTTAGATTATAGCAGGGGTGGCAATTCACCCCTCCACTTT; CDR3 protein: CASSLDYSRGGNSPLHF
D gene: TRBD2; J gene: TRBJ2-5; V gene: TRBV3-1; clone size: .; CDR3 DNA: TGTGCCAACAGCCTCGGATGGACTAGCGGGGGGGCGACCCAGTACTTC; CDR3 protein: CANSLGWTSGGATQYF
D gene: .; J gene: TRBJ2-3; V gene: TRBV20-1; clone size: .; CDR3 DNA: TGCAGTGCTAGAGATGCGACGGGACTTCCCAGGACAGATACGCAGTATTTT; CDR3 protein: CSARDATGLPRTDTQYF
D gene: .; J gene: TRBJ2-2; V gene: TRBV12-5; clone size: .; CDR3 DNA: TGTGCTAGTGGTTTGGGACAGGCTACCGGGGAGCTGTTTTTT; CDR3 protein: CASGLGQATGELFF
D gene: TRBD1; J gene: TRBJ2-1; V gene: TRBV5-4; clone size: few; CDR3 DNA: TGTGCCAGCAGCCCCGCTTCCCAGACAGGGGTCAATGAGCAGTTCTTC; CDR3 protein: CASSPASQTGVNEQFF
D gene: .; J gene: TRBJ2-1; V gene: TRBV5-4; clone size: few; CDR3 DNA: TGTGCCAGCAGCTTGGACAGCGTCCTTCAGTTCTTC; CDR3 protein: CASSLDSVLQFF
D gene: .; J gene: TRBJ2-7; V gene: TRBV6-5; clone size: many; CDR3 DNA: TGTGCCAGCAGTTACTCGAGGGCCAGGGTGAGCTCCTACGAGCAGTACTTC; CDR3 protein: CASSYSRARVSSYEQYF
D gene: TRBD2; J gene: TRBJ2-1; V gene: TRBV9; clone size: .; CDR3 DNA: TGTGCCAGCAGCGGCACTAGCGGGAGGGCCGAAGAGCAGTTCTTC; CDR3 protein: CASSGTSGRAEEQFF
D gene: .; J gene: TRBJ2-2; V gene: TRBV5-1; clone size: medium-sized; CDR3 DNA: TGCGCCAGCAGCAAGGGGCACAGAGATCCGAACACCGGGGAGCTGTTTTTT; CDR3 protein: CASSKGHRDPNTGELFF
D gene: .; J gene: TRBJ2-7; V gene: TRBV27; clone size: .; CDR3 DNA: TGTGCCAGCAGTATCAGGGAGATCAACGAGCAGTACTTC; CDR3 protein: CASSIREINEQYF
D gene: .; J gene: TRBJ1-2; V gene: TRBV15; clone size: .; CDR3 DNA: TGTGCCACCAGCAGAGATTTTTTTGGCTACACCTTC; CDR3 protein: CATSRDFFGYTF
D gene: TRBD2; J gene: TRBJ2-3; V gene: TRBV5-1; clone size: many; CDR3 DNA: TGCGCCAGCAGCCTCTCCCTAGCGGGGGGTACAGATACGCAGTATTTT; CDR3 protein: CASSLSLAGGTDTQYF
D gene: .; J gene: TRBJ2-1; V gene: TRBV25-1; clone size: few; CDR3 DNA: TGTGCCAGCAGTGTTAGGGGAGCGACAAATGAGCAGTTCTTC; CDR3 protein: CASSVRGATNEQFF
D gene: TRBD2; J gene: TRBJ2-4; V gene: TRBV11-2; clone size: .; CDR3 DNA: TGTGCCAGCAGCCGCGGGAGCTTTCAAAACATTCAGTACTTC; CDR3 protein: CASSRGSFQNIQYF
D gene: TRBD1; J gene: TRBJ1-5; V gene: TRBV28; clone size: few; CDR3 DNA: TGTGCCAGCAGTTTTTTCCAGGGGGGCCATCAGCCCCAGCATTTT; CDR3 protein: CASSFFQGGHQPQHF
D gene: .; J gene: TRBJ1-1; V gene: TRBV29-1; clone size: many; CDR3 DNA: TGCAGCGTTGTTCACAGTATGAACACTGAAGCTTTCTTT; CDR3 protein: CSVVHSMNTEAFF
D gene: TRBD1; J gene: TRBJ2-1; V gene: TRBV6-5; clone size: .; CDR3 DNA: TGTGCCAGCACCCAGGACAGGGGGCATCCCAATGAGCAGTTCTTC; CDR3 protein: CASTQDRGHPNEQFF
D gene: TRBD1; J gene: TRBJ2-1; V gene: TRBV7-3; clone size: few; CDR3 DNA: TGTGCCAGCAGCTTAAGAGGGGGACAGTTACGCAATGAGCAGTTCTTC; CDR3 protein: CASSLRGGQLRNEQFF
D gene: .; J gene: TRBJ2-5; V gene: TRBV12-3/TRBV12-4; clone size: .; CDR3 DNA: TGTGCCAGCAGTTTCGAGGGTAACCAAGAGACCCAGTACTTC; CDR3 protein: CASSFEGNQETQYF